Listed here are 30 T cell receptor beta chains from one sample, sequenced in a study of Graves' ophthalmopathy and Graves' hyperthyroidism. TCR beta CDR3 regions were amplified from RNA transcripts. First-round RT-PCR employed HTBI primers, with a second-round multiplex PCR after it. MiXCR, applied by TCRdb to the multiplex PCR reads, yields one record per CDR3 protein. Altogether 1 million to 1.3 million distinct CDR3 sequences are present, less than 45% being singletons, with the ten largest covering 11%. Sample: peripheral blood or thyroid tissue (not recorded which). The receptors originated from an adult man with Graves' hyperthyroidism.

Concerning this clonotype itself: Since a much larger clone is just one base distant, this may be a read error. This chain joins TRBV2 and TRBJ1-5, with 7 bases matching TRBD1. The junction had 9 bases not matched to a gene; V was cut back by 6 bases and J by 7 bases. The CDR3 runs 14 residues. Per germline, CDR1 SNHLY and CDR2 FYNNEI. CDR3 coding DNA: TGTGCCAGCAGGGGCAGGGCAGGGGGACAGCCCCAGCATTTT. This translates into CASRGRAGGQPQHF.

This clonotype was counted a few times. The chain joins TRBV6-5 to TRBJ1-1; D perhaps matches TRBD1 (5 bases). Looked up from germline, CDR1 is MNHEY and CDR2 is SVGAGI. Trimming cost V 2 bases and J 2 bases, with 9 bases left between them. This CDR3 is 14 amino acids long. The CDR3 DNA is TGTGCCAGCAGTTACGGGGCGAGCAACACTGAAGCTTTCTTT. Encoded protein: CASSYGASNTEAFF.

This clonotype was observed a few times. This CDR3 is CASSEVDSLSSGNTIYF. The DNA of the CDR3 is TGCGCCAGCAGTGAGGTGGACAGCTTGAGCTCTGGAAACACCATATATTTT. This chain uses TRBV10-1 with TRBJ1-3; D might be TRBD1 (6 bases). Germline assignment: CDR1 WNHNN and CDR2 SYGVQD (reference sequence). This CDR3 has 17 residues. The V end was cut by 2 bases, the J end by 0 bases, with 14 bases between.

Only one count was recorded for this clonotype. The V call is TRBV7-9, the J call TRBJ1-1, with D possibly matching TRBD1 (6 bases). CDR1 SEHNR and CDR2 FQNEAQ come from the germline V gene (reference sequence). The CDR3 has 15 residues. Between the trimmed V and J ends, which lost 7 bases and 1 base, there was a span of 16 bases. The DNA for the CDR3 is TGTGCCAGCATCCCGACCTGGGGGCCGAACACTGAAGCTTTCTTT. Its protein product is CASIPTWGPNTEAFF.

This clonotype was detected many times. The chain recombines TRBV7-8 with TRBJ2-5; D is unresolved. Germline V gene lookup returns CDR1 SGHVS and CDR2 FQNEAQ. Trimming pared 5 bases from V and 5 bases from J, leaving 12 bases between. There are 13 residues in the CDR3. The CDR3 is CASSRGVRETQYF. For the CDR3, the DNA is TGTGCCAGCAGCCGTGGAGTCCGGGAGACCCAGTACTTC.

About this clonotype: A read error is possible here, since a much larger clone lies one base away. The J gene is TRBJ2-6, the V gene TRBV10-3; D is perhaps TRBD1 or TRBD2 (5 bases each). CDR1 and CDR2 (germline): ENHRY, SYGVKD. V lost 10 bases to trimming and J lost 2 bases, with 15 bases between them. This CDR3 comprises 15 residues. The CDR3 DNA is TGTGCCAGCAGGCTAGTGGGACCTGGGGCCAACGTCCTGACTTTC. Its protein is CASRLVGPGANVLTF.

This clonotype came up a few times. This chain uses TRBV7-9 with TRBJ1-6; no clear D gene. Between the trimmed V and J ends, which lost 4 bases and 13 bases, there was a span of 20 bases. Germline V gene lookup returns CDR1 SEHNR and CDR2 FQNEAQ (reference sequence). The CDR3 sequence is 15 residues long. CDR3 protein: CASSSSYGAVTPLHF. CDR3 DNA: TGTGCCAGCAGCTCCTCTTATGGTGCGGTTACTCCCCTCCACTTT.

This clonotype came up many times. V is TRBV5-1 and J is TRBJ2-7; possibly TRBD2 for D (6 bases). This CDR3 is built from 13 residues. CDR1 SGHRS and CDR2 YFSETQ come from the germline V gene. Trimming took 7 bases from V and 2 from J, leaving 13 bases between them. Here the CDR3 reads CASRTGVAYEQYF. CDR3 in DNA: TGCGCCAGCCGCACGGGGGTAGCCTACGAGCAGTACTTC.

This clonotype has a handful of counts. The chain uses TRBV10-3 and TRBJ2-7; no reliable D call. Germline CDR1 and CDR2: ENHRY and SYGVKD. Deletions cut 10 bases from V and 1 base from J, with 17 bases between. There are 14 residues in the CDR3. The CDR3 region is CASTINGGSYEQYF. CDR3 bases: TGTGCCAGCACTATCAACGGTGGGTCCTACGAGCAGTACTTC.

Only a few counts were recorded for this clonotype. The chain's CDR3 is CASESETYEQYF. As DNA, the CDR3 is TGTGCCAGTGAATCGGAGACCTACGAGCAGTACTTC. The chain is built from TRBV2 and TRBJ2-7; D unclear. The CDR3 is made up of 12 amino acids. Germline CDR1 SNHLY, CDR2 FYNNEI. V lost 9 bases to trimming and J lost 2 bases, with 11 bases between them.

In this sample, this clonotype turned up many times. This chain joins TRBV29-1 and TRBJ1-2; 10 positions agree with TRBD1. The CDR3 is 14 residues long. The germline V gene has CDR1 SQVTM and CDR2 ANQGSEA. Trimming cost V 3 bases and J 5 bases; bases outside gene matches: 6. The CDR3 nucleotides are TGCAGCGTTGATAGGGACAGGGGCTTTTATGGCTACACCTTC. This gives the protein CSVDRDRGFYGYTF.

The chain is built from TRBV7-2 and TRBJ2-5; 8 nucleotides agree with TRBD1. J was trimmed by 2 bases and V by 5 bases; bases with no gene match: 4. Germline V lookup: CDR1 SGHTA, CDR2 FQGNSA. CDR3 length: 14 amino acids. The CDR3 DNA follows: TGTGCCAGCAGCGAGCGACAGGGGCAAGAGACCCAGTACTTC. Translation gives CASSERQGQETQYF.

This clonotype was detected a few times. The V and J genes are TRBV6-5 and TRBJ2-7; tentative D call: TRBD2 (5 bases). The CDR3 has 15 residues. V was pared by 6 bases and J by 4 bases, with 19 bases between. Germline-derived CDR1 and CDR2 are MNHEY and SVGAGI. CDR3 sequence (DNA): TGTGCCAGCAGGATCCATCGAGGGCAAACGTACGAGCAGTACTTC. Its protein product is CASRIHRGQTYEQYF.

The rearrangement links TRBV20-1 to TRBJ2-6, with D unresolved. Germline V gene data show CDR1 as DFQATT and CDR2 as SNEGSKA (reference sequence). This CDR3 is built from 12 residues. Trimming cost V 5 bases and J 4 bases, with 6 bases left between them. The CDR3 nucleotides are TGCAGTGCTCGTGGGGGGGCCAACGTCCTGACTTTC. Its translation: CSARGGANVLTF.

This clonotype was counted a single time. This chain joins TRBV20-1 and TRBJ2-5; TRBD1 might be the D (5 bases). V lost 3 bases, J lost 4 bases, and 12 bases lay in between. Germline lookup yields CDR1 DFQATT and CDR2 SNEGSKA (reference sequence). This CDR3 has 13 amino acids. CDR3 nucleotides: TGCAGTGCTAGTCCTAGGGGCGCAGAGACCCAGTACTTC. Protein product: CSASPRGAETQYF.

This clonotype has at least ten counts. The chain links TRBV7-2 to TRBJ2-5; weak D call: TRBD2 (6 bases). The CDR3 is 17 amino acids. Germline V lookup: CDR1 SGHTA, CDR2 FQGNSA. V was pared by 1 base and J by 2 bases, with 17 bases between. The CDR3 sequence: CASSLVRGRSDQETQYF. DNA of the CDR3: TGTGCCAGCAGCTTAGTACGGGGGAGGAGCGATCAAGAGACCCAGTACTTC. Full variable domain (remainder filled in from reference TRBV7-2 and TRBJ2-5): GAGVSQSPSNKVTEKGKDVELRCDPISGHTALYWYRQSLGQGLEFLIYFQGNSAPDKSGLPSDRFSAERTGGSVSTLTIQRTQQEDSAVYLCASSLVRGRSDQETQYFGPGTRLLVL.

A few counts support this clonotype. This chain links TRBV7-8 with TRBJ2-5, with 13 nucleotides matching TRBD2. Germline V gene lookup returns CDR1 SGHVS and CDR2 FQNEAQ. The CDR3 length is 16 residues. V shed 7 bases, J shed 5 bases, and the junction held 10 bases outside the gene matches. The CDR3 nucleotides read TGTGCCAGCATCGAGGGACTAGCGGGGATGACTGAGACCCAGTACTTC. It codes for CASIEGLAGMTETQYF.

This clonotype was observed at least ten times. The gene calls are TRBV7-8 and TRBJ2-7; D is tentatively TRBD1 or TRBD2 (5 bases each). The CDR3 runs to 14 residues. V was shortened by 9 bases and J by 6 bases, with 21 bases between the two germline ends. Germline CDR1 and CDR2: SGHVS and FQNEAQ. Here the CDR3 DNA reads TGTGCCAGTACACGGGGCAGGTCCAATACCGAGCAGTACTTC. Protein product: CASTRGRSNTEQYF.

The chain has TRBV2 and TRBJ1-2; D may be TRBD1 (5 bases). CDR3 length: 13 residues. Germline lookup yields CDR1 SNHLY and CDR2 FYNNEI. The ends were cut back, 4 bases at V and 8 bases at J, with 14 bases in the middle. The CDR3 here is CASSVGRQLGYTF. Written as DNA, the CDR3 is TGTGCCAGCAGTGTGGGACGACAACTCGGCTACACCTTC.

The chain is built from TRBV7-8 and TRBJ1-3; weak D call: TRBD1 (5 bases). The CDR3 is made up of 15 amino acids. The ends were cut back, 4 bases at V and 0 bases at J, with 10 bases in the middle. Germline-derived CDR1 and CDR2 are SGHVS and FQNEAQ. DNA of the CDR3: TGTGCCAGCAGCTCGGGGACCAACTCTGGAAACACCATATATTTT. Translated, it gives CASSSGTNSGNTIYF.

The sample holds many counts of this clonotype. The gene calls are TRBV3-1 and TRBJ1-1, with D possibly TRBD1 on 5 matching bases. The V gene lost 5 bases and the J gene lost 0 bases, with 13 bases spanning the gap. The CDR3 is made up of 15 amino acids. Germline V gene sequence: CDR1 LGHDT, CDR2 YNNKEL (reference sequence). In DNA, the CDR3 is TGTGCCAGCAGCGGAGAACAGGTGCTGAACACTGAAGCTTTCTTT. Residues: CASSGEQVLNTEAFF.

V gene TRBV25-1 combines with J gene TRBJ2-7; 9 nucleotides agree with TRBD1. The CDR3 has 15 amino acids. V was clipped by 8 bases and J by 3 bases; unmatched bases: 11. Germline CDR1 and CDR2: MGHDK and SYGVNS. CDR3 loop: CASGTGNGWVYEQYF. CDR3 sequence (DNA): TGTGCCAGCGGGACAGGGAACGGCTGGGTCTACGAGCAGTACTTC.

This chain joins TRBV13 and TRBJ1-1; a possible D gene is TRBD1 (5 bases). There are 15 residues in the CDR3. Trimming took 2 bases from V and 3 from J, leaving 13 bases between them. Germline V CDR1 and CDR2: PRHDT, FYEKMQ (reference sequence). DNA of the CDR3: TGTGCCAGCAGCTTATCAGGGACGGTTGACACTGAAGCTTTCTTT. This codes for CASSLSGTVDTEAFF.

This clonotype was observed at least ten times. The V call is TRBV10-2, the J call TRBJ1-5, with unresolved D. Germline lookup yields CDR1 WSHSY and CDR2 SAAADI. V lost 5 bases, J lost 0 bases, and 11 bases lay in between. The length of the CDR3 is 15 residues. The CDR3 bases are TGCGCCAGCAGTAGACAATTTGATAGCAATCAGCCCCAGCATTTT. This gives the protein CASSRQFDSNQPQHF.

The rearrangement uses TRBV5-5 and TRBJ1-4; no reliable D call. Germline CDR1 reads SGHKS; CDR2 reads YYEKEE (reference sequence). CDR3 size: 13 residues. Trimming left V 5 bases short and J 7 bases short, with 12 bases between. The CDR3 reads CASSRVGPEKLFF. The CDR3 region has the DNA TGTGCCAGCAGTAGGGTTGGGCCTGAAAAACTGTTTTTT.

The chain combines TRBV19 with TRBJ1-3; D gene ambiguous. The V end was cut by 10 bases, the J end by 0 bases, with 4 bases between. This CDR3 is built from 11 residues. Germline CDR1 and CDR2: LNHDA and SQIVND (reference sequence). This CDR3 reads CANSSGNTIYF. The CDR3 DNA is TGTGCCAATAGCTCTGGAAACACCATATATTTT.

The V gene is TRBV5-1, the J gene TRBJ1-1, with D perhaps matching TRBD1 (5 bases). The CDR3 is 16 amino acids. CDR1 is SGHRS, CDR2 YFSETQ, per germline. The germline V and J ends were trimmed by 0 bases and 5 bases, with 17 bases remaining between them. The CDR3 DNA sequence: TGCGCCAGCAGCTTGGAACCCGGGGGGTTTGAAACTGAAGCTTTCTTT. Its protein is CASSLEPGGFETEAFF. The full variable domain, completed using reference TRBV5-1 and TRBJ1-1, is KAGVTQTPRYLIKTRGQQVTLSCSPISGHRSVSWYQQTPGQGLQFLFEYFSETQRNKGNFPGRFSGRQFSNSRSEMNVSTLELGDSALYLCASSLEPGGFETEAFFGQGTRLTVV.

The chain joins TRBV30 to TRBJ2-7; 11 bases map to TRBD1. From germline, CDR1 is GTSNPN and CDR2 SVGIG (reference sequence). The CDR3 has 15 amino acids. The trim removed 7 bases at V and 0 bases at J, leaving 8 bases unmatched. Here the CDR3 reads CALTPGTGGSYEQYF. DNA for the CDR3: TGTGCCTTAACCCCCGGGACAGGGGGCTCCTACGAGCAGTACTTC.

The rearrangement joins TRBV13 to TRBJ2-7; 7 bases align to TRBD1. Looked up from germline, CDR1 is PRHDT and CDR2 is FYEKMQ (reference sequence). J gave up 3 bases and V 0 bases, and 8 bases lay outside the gene matches. This CDR3 spans 16 amino acids. In DNA, the CDR3 is TGTGCCAGCAGCTTAGGAGGCGGCAGGGGGAACTACGAGCAGTACTTC. Residues: CASSLGGGRGNYEQYF. Variable domain in full (rest from reference TRBV13 and TRBJ2-7): AAGVIQSPRHLIKEKRETATLKCYPIPRHDTVYWYQQGPGQDPQFLISFYEKMQSDKGSIPDRFSAQQFSDYHSELNMSSLELGDSALYFCASSLGGGRGNYEQYFGPGTRLTVT.

This chain joins TRBV15 and TRBJ2-7, with a weak D call TRBD1 (6 bases). V dropped 0 bases and J dropped 0 bases, with 9 bases sitting between them. CDR3 length equals 15 residues. The V gene's germline CDR1 is LNHNV and CDR2 YYDKDF (reference sequence). The CDR3 here is CATSRDLDSSYEQYF. CDR3 in DNA: TGTGCCACCAGCAGAGATCTGGACAGCTCCTACGAGCAGTACTTC. Complete variable domain (other parts from reference TRBV15 and TRBJ2-7): DAMVIQNPRYQVTQFGKPVTLSCSQTLNHNVMYWYQQKSSQAPKLLFHYYDKDFNNEADTPDNFQSRRPNTSFCFLDIRSPGLGDTAMYLCATSRDLDSSYEQYFGPGTRLTVT.